This T cell receptor beta chain was sequenced for a study of human T cells and chemical hapten exposure. Unique molecular identifiers were linked by the library to individual cDNA molecules. Each CDR3 protein is one row after TCRdb ran MiXCR on the RACE reads. The table includes under 200,000 distinct CDR3 sequences, around 30% detected once. Time point meaning: pre-sensitization, week 0. Described treatment: therapeutic diphenylcyclopropenone sensitization with weekly scalp DPC. The study drew its donors from alopecia patients who were 18 to 70 years old and suitable for DPC. This CDR3 contains 12 residues. The trim removed 6 bases at V and 11 bases at J, leaving 5 bases unmatched. CDR1 is SEHNR, CDR2 FQNEAQ, per germline (reference sequence).

Sequences were derived from whole blood, sampled in connection with sensitization to the hapten diphenylcyclopropenone (DPC). The chain is built from TRBV7-9 and TRBJ2-1; 9 positions match TRBD1. This sequence originates from a woman in her twenties or thirties with alopecia areata. Some clones in this sample may be carry-over from other donors' samples. The CDR3 coding sequence is TGTGCCAGCAGTATGACAGGGGGAAAGCAGTTCTTC. This codes for CASSMTGGKQFF.